This TCR beta chain was captured in a study of technical replicates of blood from several donors. With 10 bases removed from V and 1 base from J, the gap between germline ends came to 8 bases. The CDR3 is 13 amino acids. Germline V gene data show CDR1 as MNHNS and CDR2 as SASEGT. Sequenced by immunoSEQ multiplex PCR; TCRdb stores in-frame clones only, minus some. The repertoire consists of some 13,000 clones, with 95% occurring once and the leading ten covering 7.4%. The J gene is TRBJ2-6, the V gene TRBV6-1; D gene ambiguous. The specimen sequenced was PBMCs. This receptor was taken from a human donor in good health. CDR3 in DNA: TGTGCCACCGTGGCTTCTGGGGCCAACGTCCTGACTTTC. Residues: CATVASGANVLTF.